The TCR beta chain under discussion was sequenced for a study of post-analysis software for immune sequencing data. Study findings and constraints: There were a few TRBV segments more frequent in patients than controls, and TRBV5-6, TRBV5-1 and TRBV20-1 were among them. Patients with multiple sclerosis recorded significantly lower normalized Chao1 diversity than controls, the study found.

Unique molecular identifiers had been added to the TCR beta cDNA libraries. TCRdb reprocessed the PCR reads via MiXCR and lists one record per CDR3 protein. The data hold 650,000 to 900,000 distinct CDR3 sequences, with 46% observed a single time. This clonotype was seen only a few times. What it binds is not known. V lost 2 bases to trimming and J lost 2 bases, with 9 bases between them. CDR1 and CDR2 from the germline V gene are MNHEY and SMNVEV (reference sequence). CDR3 length: 14 residues. This chain uses TRBV27 with TRBJ2-5; maybe TRBD1 (6 bases). The TCR comes from a girl between 5 and 17 years old with multiple sclerosis. Sequenced input: blood. CDR3 protein: CASSLTGFQETQYF. The CDR3 bases are TGTGCCAGCAGTTTAACAGGGTTTCAAGAGACCCAGTACTTC.